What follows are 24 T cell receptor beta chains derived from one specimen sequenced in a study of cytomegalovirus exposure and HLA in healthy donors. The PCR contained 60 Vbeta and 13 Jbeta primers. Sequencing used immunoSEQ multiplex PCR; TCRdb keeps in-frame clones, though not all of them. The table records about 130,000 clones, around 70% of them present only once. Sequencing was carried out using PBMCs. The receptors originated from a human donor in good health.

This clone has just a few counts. The DNA of the CDR3 is TGCAGCGTTGGCACAGACACTGAAGCTTTCTTT. Protein sequence: CSVGTDTEAFF. The V call is TRBV29-1, the J call TRBJ1-1; D is undetermined. CDR1 is SQVTM and CDR2 is ANQGSEA in the germline V gene. CDR3 length: 11 amino acids. Trimming stripped 4 bases from V and 3 bases from J, with 6 bases between.

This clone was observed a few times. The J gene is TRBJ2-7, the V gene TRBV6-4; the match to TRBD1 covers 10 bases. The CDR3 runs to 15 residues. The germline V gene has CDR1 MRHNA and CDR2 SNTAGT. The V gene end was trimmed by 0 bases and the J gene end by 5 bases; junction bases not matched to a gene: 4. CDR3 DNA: TGTGCCAGCAGTGACTCGACAGGGGGCGTCCACGAGCAGTACTTC. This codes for CASSDSTGGVHEQYF.

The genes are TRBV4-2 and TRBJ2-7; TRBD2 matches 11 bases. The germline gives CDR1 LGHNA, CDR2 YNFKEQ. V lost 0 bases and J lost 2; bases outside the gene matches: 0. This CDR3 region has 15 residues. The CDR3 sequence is CASSQELAGAYEQYF. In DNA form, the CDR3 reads TGTGCCAGCAGCCAAGAACTAGCGGGAGCCTACGAGCAGTACTTC.

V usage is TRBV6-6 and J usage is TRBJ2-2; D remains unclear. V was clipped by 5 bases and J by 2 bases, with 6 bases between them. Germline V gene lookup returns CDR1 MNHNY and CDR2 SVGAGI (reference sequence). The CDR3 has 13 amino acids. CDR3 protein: CASSNLNTGELFF. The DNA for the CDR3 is TGTGCCAGCAGTAACTTAAACACCGGGGAGCTGTTTTTT.

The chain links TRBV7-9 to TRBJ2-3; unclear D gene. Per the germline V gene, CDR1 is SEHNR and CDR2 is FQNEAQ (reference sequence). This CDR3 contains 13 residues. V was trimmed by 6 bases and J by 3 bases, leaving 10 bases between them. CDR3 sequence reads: CASSITGTDTQYF. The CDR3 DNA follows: TGTGCCAGCAGTATAACCGGGACAGATACGCAGTATTTT.

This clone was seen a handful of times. The CDR3, as DNA: TGTGCCAGCAGTTCACTAGCGGGAGGCTCCTACAATGAGCAGTTCTTC. This translates into CASSSLAGGSYNEQFF. This chain uses TRBV28 with TRBJ2-1; 12 bases are shared with TRBD2. CDR1 and CDR2 (germline): MDHEN, SYDVKM. Germline trimming cut 4 bases from V and 0 bases from J; bases unmatched to any gene: 1. The CDR3 loop spans 16 amino acids. Based on the CDR3 plus reference TRBV28 and TRBJ2-1, the full variable domain is DVKVTQSSRYLVKRTGEKVFLECVQDMDHENMFWYRQDPGLGLRLIYFSYDVKMKEKGDIPEGYSVSREKKERFSLILESASTNQTSMYLCASSSLAGGSYNEQFFGPGTRLTVL.

CDR3 coding DNA: TGTGCCAGCAGCTTATACAGGGGCCCCTACGAGCAGTACTTC. It is translated as CASSLYRGPYEQYF. The V call is TRBV7-9, the J call TRBJ2-7; 7 bases are shared with TRBD1. Germline V gives CDR1 SEHNR, CDR2 FQNEAQ (reference sequence). V lost 2 bases, J lost 2 bases, and 3 bases stayed unmatched. This CDR3 comprises 14 residues.

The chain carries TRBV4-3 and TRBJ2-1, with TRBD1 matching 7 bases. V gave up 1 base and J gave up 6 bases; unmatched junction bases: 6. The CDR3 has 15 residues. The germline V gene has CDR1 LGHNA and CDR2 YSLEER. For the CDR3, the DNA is TGCGCCAGCAGCCAAGCGGGACAGAAGAGCAATGAGCAGTTCTTC. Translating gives CASSQAGQKSNEQFF.

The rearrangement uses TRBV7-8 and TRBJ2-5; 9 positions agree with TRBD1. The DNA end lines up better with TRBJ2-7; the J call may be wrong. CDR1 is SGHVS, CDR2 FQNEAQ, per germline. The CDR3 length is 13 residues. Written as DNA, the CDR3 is TGTGCCAGCTCTGGGACAGGGAGGTACGAGCAGTACTTC. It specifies CASSGTGRYEQYF.

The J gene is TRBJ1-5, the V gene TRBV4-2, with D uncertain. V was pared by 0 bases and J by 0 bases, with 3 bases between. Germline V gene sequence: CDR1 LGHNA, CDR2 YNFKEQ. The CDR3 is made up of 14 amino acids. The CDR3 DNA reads TGTGCCAGCAGCCAAGACAGTAGCAATCAGCCCCAGCATTTT. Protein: CASSQDSSNQPQHF.

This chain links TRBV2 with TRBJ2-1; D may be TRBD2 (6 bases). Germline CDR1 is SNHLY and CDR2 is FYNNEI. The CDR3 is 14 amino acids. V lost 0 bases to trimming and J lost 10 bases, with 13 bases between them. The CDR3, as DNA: TGTGCCAGCAGTGAAGCGCTCTTGGCGGGGGAGCAGTTCTTC. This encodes CASSEALLAGEQFF.

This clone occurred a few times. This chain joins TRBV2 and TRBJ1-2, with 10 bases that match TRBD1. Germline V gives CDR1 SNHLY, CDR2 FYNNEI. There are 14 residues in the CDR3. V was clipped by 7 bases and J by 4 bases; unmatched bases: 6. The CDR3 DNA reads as TGTGCCAGCACCTTGACAGGGGGCGGCTATGGCTACACCTTC. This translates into CASTLTGGGYGYTF.

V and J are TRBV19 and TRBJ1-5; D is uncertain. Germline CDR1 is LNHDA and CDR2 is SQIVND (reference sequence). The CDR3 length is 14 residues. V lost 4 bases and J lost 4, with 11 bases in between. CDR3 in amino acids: CASSSQVFNQPQHF. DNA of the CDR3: TGTGCCAGTAGTAGCCAGGTTTTTAATCAGCCCCAGCATTTT. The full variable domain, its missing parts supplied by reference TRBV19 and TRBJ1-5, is DGGITQSPKYLFRKEGQNVTLSCEQNLNHDAMYWYRQDPGQGLRLIYYSQIVNDFQKGDIAEGYSVSREKKESFPLTVTSAQKNPTAFYLCASSSQVFNQPQHFGDGTRLSIL.

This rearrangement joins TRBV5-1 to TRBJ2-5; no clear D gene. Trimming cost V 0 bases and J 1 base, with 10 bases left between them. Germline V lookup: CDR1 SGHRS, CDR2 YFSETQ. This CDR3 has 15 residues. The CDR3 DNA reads TGCGCCAGCAGCTTGGACAGCCTGGGCCAAGAGACCCAGTACTTC. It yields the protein CASSLDSLGQETQYF.

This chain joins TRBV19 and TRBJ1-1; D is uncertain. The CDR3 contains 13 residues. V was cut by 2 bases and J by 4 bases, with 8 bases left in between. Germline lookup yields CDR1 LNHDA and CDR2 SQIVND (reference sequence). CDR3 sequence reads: CASSIPSGTEAFF. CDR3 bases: TGTGCCAGTAGTATACCTTCGGGCACTGAAGCTTTCTTT.

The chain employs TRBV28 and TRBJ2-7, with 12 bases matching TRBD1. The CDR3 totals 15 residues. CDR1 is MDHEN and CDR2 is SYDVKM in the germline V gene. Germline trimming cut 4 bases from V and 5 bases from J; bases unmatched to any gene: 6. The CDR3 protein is CASSSWDRGLNEQYF. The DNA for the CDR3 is TGTGCCAGCAGTTCTTGGGACAGGGGGCTTAACGAGCAGTACTTC.

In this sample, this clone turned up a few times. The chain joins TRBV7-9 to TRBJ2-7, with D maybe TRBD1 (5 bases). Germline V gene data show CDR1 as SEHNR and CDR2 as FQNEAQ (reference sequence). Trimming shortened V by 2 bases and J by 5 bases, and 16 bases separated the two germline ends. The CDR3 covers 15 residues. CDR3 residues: CASSLTDVRVDEQYF. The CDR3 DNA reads TGTGCCAGCAGCTTAACGGATGTCAGGGTCGACGAGCAGTACTTC.

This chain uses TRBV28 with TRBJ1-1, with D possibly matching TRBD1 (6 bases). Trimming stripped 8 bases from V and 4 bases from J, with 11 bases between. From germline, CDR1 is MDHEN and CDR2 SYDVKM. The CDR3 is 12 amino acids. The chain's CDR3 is CASAGASTEAFF. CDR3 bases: TGTGCCAGCGCAGGGGCAAGCACTGAAGCTTTCTTT.

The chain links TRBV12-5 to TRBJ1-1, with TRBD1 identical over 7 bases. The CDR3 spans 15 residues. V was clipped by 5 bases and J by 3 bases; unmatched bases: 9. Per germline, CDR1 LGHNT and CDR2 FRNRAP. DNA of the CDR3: TGTGCTAGTGGTACCACAGGGGCGCGGGACACTGAAGCTTTCTTT. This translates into CASGTTGARDTEAFF.

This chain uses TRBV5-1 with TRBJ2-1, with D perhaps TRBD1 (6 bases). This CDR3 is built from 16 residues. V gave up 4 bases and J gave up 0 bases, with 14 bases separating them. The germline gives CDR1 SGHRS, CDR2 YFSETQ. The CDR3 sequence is CASSPGQTSSYNEQFF. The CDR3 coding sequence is TGCGCCAGCAGCCCAGGACAGACCAGCTCCTACAATGAGCAGTTCTTC.

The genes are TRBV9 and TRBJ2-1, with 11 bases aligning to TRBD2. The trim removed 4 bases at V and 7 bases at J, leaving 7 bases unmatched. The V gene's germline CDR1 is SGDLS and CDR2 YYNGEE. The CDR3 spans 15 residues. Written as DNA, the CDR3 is TGTGCCAGCAGCCCCTTAGCGGGAGGGCGTAATGAGCAGTTCTTC. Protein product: CASSPLAGGRNEQFF.

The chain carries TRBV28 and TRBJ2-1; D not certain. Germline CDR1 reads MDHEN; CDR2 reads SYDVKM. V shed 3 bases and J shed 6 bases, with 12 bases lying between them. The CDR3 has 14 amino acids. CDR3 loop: CASSLEPPGNEQFF. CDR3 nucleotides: TGTGCCAGCAGTTTGGAGCCCCCCGGCAATGAGCAGTTCTTC.

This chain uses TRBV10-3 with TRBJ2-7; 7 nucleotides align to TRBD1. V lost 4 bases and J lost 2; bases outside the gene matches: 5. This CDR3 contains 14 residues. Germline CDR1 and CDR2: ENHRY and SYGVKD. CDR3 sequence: CAISVAGTAYEQYF. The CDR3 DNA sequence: TGTGCCATCAGTGTTGCCGGGACAGCCTACGAGCAGTACTTC.

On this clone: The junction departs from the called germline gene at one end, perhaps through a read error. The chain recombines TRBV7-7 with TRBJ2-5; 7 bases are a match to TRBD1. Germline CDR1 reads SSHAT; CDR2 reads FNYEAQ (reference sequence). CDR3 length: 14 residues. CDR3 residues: CASSSTGRQETQYF. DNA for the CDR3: TGTGCTAGCAGCTCGACAGGGCGGCAAGAGACCCAGTACTTC.